This entry lists 26 T cell receptor beta chains sequenced from one sample in a study of T-cell reconstitution after alpha-beta-depleted transplantation in children. Unique molecular identifiers were incorporated during preparation of the TCRbeta library. TCRdb independently ran MiXCR on the PCR reads; one entry per CDR3 protein. The sample includes 330,000 or so distinct CDR3 sequences, around a tenth of them seen just once. Sequencing used PBMCs from the stem cell graft donor, obtained from the stem cell graft. All receptors come from a human donor who donated a stem cell graft to a child with acute lymphoblastic leukemia.

The CDR3 DNA reads TGTGCCAGCAGCTCGGCCTTCTCCGGGACAGGGTTCTACGAGCAGTACTTC. Residues: CASSSAFSGTGFYEQYF. The V and J genes are TRBV7-9 and TRBJ2-7, with TRBD1 matching 9 bases. The V gene end was trimmed by 4 bases and the J gene end by 3 bases; junction bases not matched to a gene: 13. The CDR3 spans 17 residues. The germline gives CDR1 SEHNR, CDR2 FQNEAQ (reference sequence).

Only a few counts were recorded for this clonotype. The chain links TRBV10-3 to TRBJ2-3; 7 nucleotides line up with TRBD1. The CDR3 consists of 14 residues. Germline trimming cut 9 bases from V and 11 bases from J; bases unmatched to any gene: 17. The germline gives CDR1 ENHRY, CDR2 SYGVKD. The CDR3 DNA is TGTGCCATTATGAGGGACAGACCTGACCTCCGGCAGTATTTT. It encodes CAIMRDRPDLRQYF.

The genes are TRBV5-1 and TRBJ2-3; 12 bases are shared with TRBD1. V shed 3 bases and J 4 bases; nucleotides not matched to a gene: 12. Germline values: CDR1 SGHRS, CDR2 YFSETQ. The CDR3 totals 18 residues. DNA of the CDR3: TGCGCCAGCAGCTCCCATCCAATCTGGGACAGGGGGCCAGATACGCAGTATTTT. Protein product: CASSSHPIWDRGPDTQYF.

This chain uses TRBV3-1 with TRBJ2-7; a weak D match, TRBD1 (6 bases). Germline V gene sequence: CDR1 LGHDT, CDR2 YNNKEL (reference sequence). This CDR3 comprises 15 residues. V was clipped by 4 bases and J by 5 bases, with 18 bases between them. In nucleotides, the CDR3 is TGTGCCAGCAGCCCCCTTGGCGCAGGGGTCGACGAGCAGTACTTC. It encodes CASSPLGAGVDEQYF.

This clonotype occurred a few times. V and J are TRBV5-1 and TRBJ2-1; TRBD2 agrees at 13 bases. This CDR3 has 16 amino acids. Trimming at V came to 4 bases and at J to 3 bases, leaving 4 bases not matched to a gene. Germline V CDR1 and CDR2: SGHRS, YFSETQ. The DNA of the CDR3 is TGCGCCAGCAGCGGGGGACTAGCGGGGAACTACAATGAGCAGTTCTTC. This gives the protein CASSGGLAGNYNEQFF.

This clonotype has only a few counts. The chain employs TRBV7-2 and TRBJ2-4, with D possibly being TRBD2 (5 bases). Germline assignment: CDR1 SGHTA and CDR2 FQGNSA. The CDR3 length is 16 residues. V lost 1 base, J lost 0 bases, and 10 bases lay in between. CDR3 protein: CASSLGSDLAKNIQYF. CDR3 coding DNA: TGTGCCAGCAGCTTAGGTAGCGACCTAGCCAAAAACATTCAGTACTTC.

This chain links TRBV3-1 with TRBJ1-2; D is unresolved. This CDR3 contains 15 residues. V dropped 1 base and J dropped 1 base, with 10 bases sitting between them. From germline, CDR1 is LGHDT and CDR2 YNNKEL (reference sequence). The CDR3 DNA reads TGTGCCAGCAGCCAAGTAGGCGCCGGTAACTATGGCTACACCTTC. This encodes CASSQVGAGNYGYTF. Full variable domain (missing parts from reference TRBV3-1 and TRBJ1-2): DTAVSQTPKYLVTQMGNDKSIKCEQNLGHDTMYWYKQDSKKFLKIMFSYNNKELIINETVPNRFSPKSPDKAHLNLHINSLELGDSAVYFCASSQVGAGNYGYTFGSGTRLTVV.

This clonotype occurred many times. The chain combines TRBV20-1 with TRBJ2-1; no clear D gene. CDR1 is DFQATT, CDR2 SNEGSKA, per germline (reference sequence). V lost 6 bases to trimming and J lost 5 bases, with 14 bases between them. The CDR3 runs to 13 residues. The CDR3 region is CSAEGRVNNEQFF. The CDR3 DNA reads TGCAGTGCCGAAGGAAGGGTGAACAATGAGCAGTTCTTC.

The V and J genes are TRBV6-2 or TRBV6-3 and TRBJ2-1, with TRBD2 matching over 11 bases. Looked up from germline, CDR1 is MNHEY and CDR2 is SVGEGT. V trimming: 5 bases; J trimming: 5 bases; junction bases outside the gene matches: 5. This CDR3 has 15 amino acids. This CDR3 is CASSISGGGHNEQFF. DNA for the CDR3: TGTGCCAGCAGTATTAGCGGGGGGGGTCACAATGAGCAGTTCTTC.

There are a few counts of this clonotype. The genes are TRBV5-4 and TRBJ2-7; D assignment may be TRBD1 or TRBD2 (5 bases each). Looked up from germline, CDR1 is SGHNT and CDR2 is YYREEE (reference sequence). The CDR3 is made up of 12 amino acids. The ends were cut back, 3 bases at V and 6 bases at J, with 10 bases in the middle. CDR3: CASSWDGGEQYF. The CDR3 DNA reads TGTGCCAGCAGCTGGGACGGAGGCGAGCAGTACTTC. Full variable domain (rest looked up from reference TRBV5-4 and TRBJ2-7): ETGVTQSPTHLIKTRGQQVTLRCSSQSGHNTVSWYQQALGQGPQFIFQYYREEENGRGNFPPRFSGLQFPNYSSELNVNALELDDSALYLCASSWDGGEQYFGPGTRLTVT.

This clonotype came up a few times. The chain combines TRBV25-1 with TRBJ2-7; maybe TRBD2 (6 bases). The germline CDR1 and CDR2 sequences are MGHDK and SYGVNS. The CDR3 totals 15 residues. V was shortened by 4 bases and J by 5 bases, with 18 bases between the two germline ends. The CDR3 bases are TGTGCCAGCAGTGCTTTTCGGGAGCCCCAGCACGAGCAGTACTTC. It yields the protein CASSAFREPQHEQYF.

This clonotype was counted a few times. The genes are TRBV7-2 and TRBJ2-5, with a tentative D call TRBD2 (5 bases). Germline V gene lookup returns CDR1 SGHTA and CDR2 FQGNSA. The ends were cut back, 1 base at V and 2 bases at J, with 11 bases in the middle. There are 15 residues in the CDR3. The CDR3 reads CASSLVARRQETQYF. CDR3 bases: TGTGCCAGCAGCTTAGTAGCTAGGAGGCAAGAGACCCAGTACTTC.

The V gene is TRBV6-2 or TRBV6-3, the J gene TRBJ2-3; D remains unclear. CDR3 length: 14 residues. Trimming removed 2 bases from V and 2 bases from J, with 8 bases in between. Germline V gene lookup returns CDR1 MNHEY and CDR2 SVGEGT. The CDR3 nucleotides are TGTGCCAGCAGTTACGAGATTTACACAGATACGCAGTATTTT. Translation: CASSYEIYTDTQYF.

This clonotype has a handful of counts. The rearrangement joins TRBV20-1 to TRBJ2-5; the D is unclear. From germline, CDR1 is DFQATT and CDR2 SNEGSKA (reference sequence). The CDR3 loop spans 11 amino acids. Trimming left V 3 bases short and J 3 bases short, with 5 bases between. In DNA form, the CDR3 reads TGCAGTGCTAGTAGAGAAGAGACCCAGTACTTC. The encoded protein is CSASREETQYF.

The rearrangement uses TRBV11-3 and TRBJ2-3; D is uncertain. Germline V gene data show CDR1 as SGHNT and CDR2 as YENEEA. Trimming shortened V by 5 bases and J by 0 bases, and 9 bases separated the two germline ends. The CDR3 spans 14 residues. The CDR3 spells CASSQSLSTDTQYF. The DNA of the CDR3 is TGTGCCAGCAGCCAGTCCCTGAGCACAGATACGCAGTATTTT.

The chain has TRBV3-1 and TRBJ2-6; no definite D call. The germline gives CDR1 LGHDT, CDR2 YNNKEL (reference sequence). V was trimmed by 0 bases and J by 0 bases, leaving 9 bases between them. The CDR3 spans 17 residues. CDR3 region: CASSQDSARSGANVLTF. The CDR3 DNA is TGTGCCAGCAGCCAAGATTCTGCGCGCTCTGGGGCCAACGTCCTGACTTTC.

This clonotype was seen only a few times. The chain joins TRBV12-3 or TRBV12-4 to TRBJ2-1; the D call may be TRBD1 or TRBD2 (5 bases each). V gave up 6 bases and J gave up 0 bases, with 9 bases separating them. CDR3 size: 14 residues. The CDR3 nucleotides are TGTGCCAGCAGCCGGGACGGCTCCTACAATGAGCAGTTCTTC. This gives the protein CASSRDGSYNEQFF.

This clonotype was observed at least ten times. J is TRBJ1-2 and V is TRBV7-8; a weak D match, TRBD1 (5 bases). This CDR3 has 13 residues. Germline lookup yields CDR1 SGHVS and CDR2 FQNEAQ. Trimming left V 3 bases short and J 0 bases short, with 5 bases between. CDR3 region: CASSLTANYGYTF. DNA for the CDR3: TGTGCCAGCAGCTTGACAGCTAACTATGGCTACACCTTC.

V gene TRBV12-3 or TRBV12-4 combines with J gene TRBJ2-1; D might be TRBD1 (5 bases). The CDR3 has 14 residues. V lost 1 base, J lost 6 bases, and 10 bases lay in between. CDR3 DNA sequence: TGTGCCAGCAGTTTAGGGACAAGGCTCAATGAGCAGTTCTTC. It specifies CASSLGTRLNEQFF.

This clonotype was observed a few times. The chain combines TRBV28 with TRBJ1-1; D not certain. From germline, CDR1 is MDHEN and CDR2 SYDVKM. V lost 1 base and J lost 4, with 7 bases in between. The length of the CDR3 is 13 residues. The CDR3 DNA follows: TGTGCCAGCAGTTTATCCAGGATCACTGAAGCTTTCTTT. Protein: CASSLSRITEAFF.

This clonotype was observed a handful of times. The chain has TRBV11-2 and TRBJ2-1; 13 bases match TRBD2. This CDR3 has 16 amino acids. The germline V gene has CDR1 SGHAT and CDR2 FQNNGV. The V segment lost 1 base and the J segment 9 bases; nucleotides outside the gene matches: 6. CDR3 in amino acids: CASSLGTSGRAAEQFF. For the CDR3, the DNA is TGTGCCAGCAGCTTAGGTACTAGCGGGAGGGCCGCTGAGCAGTTCTTC.

The gene calls are TRBV9 and TRBJ2-2, with 9 bases fitting TRBD1. The CDR3 extends over 15 amino acids. After removal of 3 bases from V and 5 bases from J, the junction contained 5 bases not matched to a gene. Germline V gene lookup returns CDR1 SGDLS and CDR2 YYNGEE. CDR3 loop: CASSATGGSTGELFF. The CDR3 nucleotides read TGTGCCAGCAGCGCGACAGGGGGTAGTACCGGGGAGCTGTTTTTT. Drawing the rest from reference TRBV9 and TRBJ2-2, the complete variable domain is DSGVTQTPKHLITATGQRVTLRCSPRSGDLSVYWYQQSLDQGLQFLIQYYNGEERAKGNILERFSAQQFPDLHSELNLSSLELGDSALYFCASSATGGSTGELFFGEGSRLTVL.

This clonotype has a count of ten or more. This chain connects TRBV27 to TRBJ1-5, with D possibly being TRBD1 (6 bases). This CDR3 spans 15 amino acids. The ends were cut back, 5 bases at V and 4 bases at J, with 15 bases in the middle. From germline, CDR1 is MNHEY and CDR2 SMNVEV (reference sequence). In DNA, the CDR3 is TGTGCCAGCAGTACAACAGGGTTGGGTAATCAGCCCCAGCATTTT. Protein product: CASSTTGLGNQPQHF.

This sequence joins TRBV29-1 and TRBJ2-1; D perhaps matches TRBD2 (7 bases). The V end was cut by 3 bases, the J end by 3 bases, with 12 bases between. Germline-derived CDR1 and CDR2 are SQVTM and ANQGSEA. The CDR3 runs to 14 residues. The CDR3 DNA is TGCAGCGTTGACGGGGGGACATTCTACAATGAGCAGTTCTTC. Its translation: CSVDGGTFYNEQFF.

This clonotype has a handful of counts. The J gene is TRBJ2-1, the V gene TRBV7-2, with TRBD2 identical over 9 bases. Losses at the gene ends were 5 bases for V and 7 bases for J; bases not matched to a gene: 9. CDR1 SGHTA and CDR2 FQGNSA come from the germline V gene. The CDR3 totals 15 residues. CDR3 DNA sequence: TGTGCCAGCAGCCCGATGGGACTAGCTAGGAATGAGCAGTTCTTC. Its translation is CASSPMGLARNEQFF.

This clonotype was found a few times. The genes are TRBV7-8 and TRBJ2-1, with 12 bases fitting TRBD2. The V and J ends lost 6 bases and 4 bases, in that order; junction bases with no gene match: 10. The CDR3 has 17 residues. Germline V lookup: CDR1 SGHVS, CDR2 FQNEAQ. The CDR3 here is CASRPRLAGVFYNEQFF. In nucleotides, the CDR3 is TGTGCCAGCAGGCCCAGACTAGCGGGGGTTTTTTACAATGAGCAGTTCTTC. The variable domain in full, with the rest retrieved from reference TRBV7-8 and TRBJ2-1, is GAGVSQSPRYKVAKRGQDVALRCDPISGHVSLFWYQQALGQGPEFLTYFQNEAQLDKSGLPSDRFFAERPEGSVSTLKIQRTQQEDSAVYLCASRPRLAGVFYNEQFFGPGTRLTVL.